This T cell receptor beta chain was recorded in a study of T cell responses to AZD1222 COVID-19 vaccine. Data came from immunoSEQ multiplex PCR; TCRdb stores just in-frame clones and leaves some out. The table has about 86,000 clones, about 88% seen once. The germline V gene encodes CDR1 MNHEY and CDR2 SMNVEV (reference sequence). The CDR3 extends over 16 amino acids. V lost 1 base to trimming and J lost 4 bases, with 14 bases between them. This chain connects TRBV27 to TRBJ1-5, with D uncertain. The specimen was peripheral blood, collected 28 days after the second AZD1222 dose. This TCR was recovered from an adult who received the AZD1222 COVID-19 vaccine. The CDR3 sequence: CASSLLGSYSNQPQHF. In DNA form, the CDR3 reads TGTGCCAGCAGTTTATTAGGCTCCTATTCGAATCAGCCCCAGCATTTT.